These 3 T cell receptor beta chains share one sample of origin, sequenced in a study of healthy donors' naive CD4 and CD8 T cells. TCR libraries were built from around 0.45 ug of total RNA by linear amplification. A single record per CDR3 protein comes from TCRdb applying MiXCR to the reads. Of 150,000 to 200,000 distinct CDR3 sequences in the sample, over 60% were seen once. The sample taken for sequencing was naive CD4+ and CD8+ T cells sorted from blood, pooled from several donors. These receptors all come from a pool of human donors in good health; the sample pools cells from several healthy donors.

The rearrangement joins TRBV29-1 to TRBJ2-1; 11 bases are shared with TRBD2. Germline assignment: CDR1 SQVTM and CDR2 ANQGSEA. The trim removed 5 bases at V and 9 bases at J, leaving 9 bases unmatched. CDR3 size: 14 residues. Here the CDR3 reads CSVRGLAGILEQFF. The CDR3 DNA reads TGCAGCGTTCGCGGACTAGCGGGTATCCTTGAGCAGTTCTTC.

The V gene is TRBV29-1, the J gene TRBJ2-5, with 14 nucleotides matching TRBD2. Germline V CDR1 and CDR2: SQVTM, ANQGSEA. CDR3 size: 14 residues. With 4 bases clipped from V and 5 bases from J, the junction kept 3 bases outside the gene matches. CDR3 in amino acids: CSVGGTSGSETQYF. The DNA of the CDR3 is TGCAGCGTTGGAGGGACTAGCGGGAGTGAGACCCAGTACTTC.

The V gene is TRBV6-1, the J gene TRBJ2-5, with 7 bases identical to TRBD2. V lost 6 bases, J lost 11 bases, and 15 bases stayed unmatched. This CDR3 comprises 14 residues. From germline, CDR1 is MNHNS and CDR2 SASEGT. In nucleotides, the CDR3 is TGTGCCAGCAGAAGGGTCGGAGTTCGGGAGGAGCAGTACTTC. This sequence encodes CASRRVGVREEQYF.